The T cell receptor (beta chain) described here comes from a study of OX40 agonist ivuxolimab in advanced cancers. The data were produced by immunoSEQ multiplex PCR, yet TCRdb's version contains in-frame clones alone and is incomplete. The sample lists 45,000 to 60,000 clones, approximately 87% occurring once. CDR1 is WNHNN and CDR2 is SYGVQD in the germline V gene (reference sequence). The CDR3 is 17 residues long. With 3 bases removed from V and 5 bases from J, the gap between germline ends came to 23 bases. The input for sequencing was CD4+ or CD8+ T cells sorted from blood, taken in a trial of the OX40 agonist ivuxolimab. J is TRBJ2-7 and V is TRBV10-1; D ambiguous. This receptor was identified in an adult with an advanced solid tumor such as melanoma, head and neck, liver or kidney cancer. CDR3 nucleotides: TGCGCCAGCAGTGACCGGGCGCGCACAGACAAAATTAACGAGCAGTACTTC. Translation gives CASSDRARTDKINEQYF.